A selection of T cell receptor beta chains follows, all from one sample in a study of shared clonotypes between healthy human individuals. This table comes from immunoSEQ multiplex PCR, and its TCRdb copy is limited to in-frame clones, with some not included. In the table there are approximately 2.1 million clones, 90% to 95% of which are singletons. Input material: naive CD4+ T cells from PBMCs. These receptors came from a young man in good health. Some clones in this sample may be carry-over from other donors' samples. Both conserved end residues are part of each CDR3. The D gene is left open where the match is weak. Some rows have no size entry. The others give once, few or many, or a class for an expanded clone.

TRBJ2-7 | TRBD2 | - | TRBV7-6 | CASSSRGAGELVEQYF | TGTGCCAGCAGCTCCCGAGGGGCGGGAGAATTGGTCGAGCAGTACTTC
TRBJ2-7 | TRBD1 | - | TRBV6-6 | CASSLQGRQHEQYF | TGTGCCAGCAGTTTACAGGGGCGGCAACACGAGCAGTACTTC
TRBJ2-1 | TRBD2 | - | TRBV4-2 | CASSQDIAGGENEQFF | TGTGCCAGCAGCCAAGATATAGCGGGAGGGGAGAATGAGCAGTTCTTC
TRBJ1-3 | TRBD1 | - | TRBV14 | CASSQDRGGSGNTIYF | TGTGCCAGCAGCCAAGACAGGGGGGGCTCTGGAAACACCATATATTTT
TRBJ1-1 | TRBD1 | once | TRBV30 | CVGDRDGVTEAFF | TGTGTCGGGGACAGGGATGGGGTCACTGAAGCTTTCTTT
TRBJ1-1 | TRBD1 | few | TRBV5-1 | CASSAAGDSLTEAFF | TGCGCCAGCAGCGCAGCTGGGGACAGCCTGACTGAAGCTTTCTTT
TRBJ1-1 | - | - | TRBV2 | CASSNGRSTEAFF | TGTGCCAGCAGCAATGGACGGAGTACTGAAGCTTTCTTT
TRBJ1-2 | - | - | TRBV5-6 | CASSPGDGYTF | TGTGCCAGCAGCCCGGGGGATGGCTACACCTTC
TRBJ2-7 | TRBD2 | - | TRBV5-4 | CASSLWLAGPLEQYF | TGTGCCAGCAGCTTGTGGCTAGCGGGACCCCTAGAGCAGTACTTC
TRBJ2-7 | TRBD2 | - | TRBV28 | CATQRWEGPISYEQYF | TGTGCCACCCAGAGGTGGGAGGGGCCTATTTCCTACGAGCAGTACTTC
TRBJ1-5 | - | - | TRBV5-1 | CASSLAGVSNQPQHF | TGCGCCAGCAGCTTGGCGGGGGTTAGCAATCAGCCCCAGCATTTT
TRBJ1-4 | TRBD1 | - | TRBV9 | CASSVGRRSLSPGQGGEKLFF | TGTGCCAGCAGCGTAGGCCGGCGTTCTCTGAGCCCGGGACAGGGGGGTGAAAAACTGTTTTTT
TRBJ1-5 | TRBD1 | - | TRBV5-6 | CASSLKGTAVRPQHF | TGTGCCAGCAGCTTGAAAGGGACAGCAGTGCGGCCCCAGCATTTT
TRBJ2-2 | - | - | TRBV9 | CASSVVGLTGGELFF | TGTGCCAGCAGCGTAGTGGGACTAACAGGGGGGGAGCTGTTTTTT
TRBJ2-1 | TRBD2 | - | TRBV7-6 | CASSRLTSVSYNEQFF | TGTGCCAGCAGCCGCCTCACTAGCGTCTCCTACAATGAGCAGTTCTTC